Listed below are T cell receptor beta chains from one sample, sequenced in a study of T cells in Graves' hyperthyroidism and ophthalmopathy. TCRdb processed the multiplex PCR reads anew with MiXCR; each CDR3 protein has one entry. The sample holds fewer than 350,000 distinct CDR3 sequences; approximately 15% are singletons and the top ten take roughly 8.2%. The sequenced sample consisted of blood. The receptors originated from a woman in her forties with Graves' hyperthyroidism. Each CDR3 is given with its conserved first and last residue. D genes are given only for firm matches. Clone sizes are given selectively: once, few, many, or a class where the clone is expanded.

len | abundance | d_gene | j_gene | v_gene | CDR3aa | CDR3nt
15 | many | TRBD2 | TRBJ2-1 | TRBV28 | CASSRSGRAPYEQFF | TGTGCCAGCAGCCGTAGCGGGAGGGCCCCGTATGAGCAGTTCTTC
15 | . | TRBD2 | TRBJ2-7 | TRBV12-3/TRBV12-4 | CASSFSGRASYEQYF | TGTGCCAGCAGTTTTAGCGGGAGAGCCTCCTACGAGCAGTACTTC
15 | many | . | TRBJ2-3 | TRBV5-1 | CASSLTGDTTDTQYF | TGCGCCAGCAGCCTGACCGGGGACACCACAGATACGCAGTATTTT
15 | . | TRBD1 | TRBJ2-1 | TRBV3-1 | CASSSGTGKYNEQFF | TGTGCCAGCAGCTCCGGGACAGGGAAATACAATGAGCAGTTCTTC
12 | many | . | TRBJ1-3 | TRBV2 | CASSAGGNTIYF | TGTGCCAGCAGCGCAGGGGGAAACACCATATATTTT
14 | many | . | TRBJ1-6 | TRBV2 | CASRTRGGNSPLHF | TGTGCCAGCAGGACTAGGGGGGGGAATTCACCCCTCCACTTT
13 | many | . | TRBJ2-1 | TRBV20-1 | CSARDLTGGEQFF | TGCAGTGCTAGAGATTTAACTGGGGGCGAGCAGTTCTTC
14 | many | TRBD2 | TRBJ2-5 | TRBV28 | CASRVTSGGSAQYF | TGTGCCAGCAGGGTGACTAGCGGGGGATCGGCCCAGTACTTC
13 | many | TRBD1 | TRBJ2-5 | TRBV2 | CASGRTGEETQYF | TGTGCCAGCGGAAGGACAGGGGAAGAGACCCAGTACTTC
13 | many | TRBD1 | TRBJ1-2 | TRBV28 | CATRTGAPYGYTF | TGTGCCACCCGGACAGGGGCTCCCTATGGCTACACCTTC
12 | many | . | TRBJ1-2 | TRBV30 | CAGTQRNYGYTF | TGTGCCGGGACACAGCGAAACTATGGCTACACCTTC
14 | . | . | TRBJ2-7 | TRBV6-1 | CASSGTWDRYGQYF | TGTGCCAGCAGTGGGACATGGGATAGGTACGGGCAGTACTTC
15 | once | . | TRBJ1-3 | TRBV6-2/TRBV6-3 | CASRFGTDSGNTIYF | TGTGCCAGCAGGTTCGGGACGGACTCTGGAAACACCATATATTTT
14 | . | . | TRBJ1-6 | TRBV5-5 | CASSPDSHNSPLHF | TGTGCCAGCAGCCCGGACAGTCATAATTCACCCCTCCACTTT
13 | . | . | TRBJ2-1 | TRBV11-2 | CASSVGITNEQFF | TGTGCCAGCAGCGTTGGGATTACCAATGAGCAGTTCTTC
21 | many | TRBD1 | TRBJ2-7 | TRBV12-5 | CASGVIPTRTGLRRFSYEQYF | TGTGCTAGTGGTGTCATACCCACCCGGACAGGCCTCCGCAGGTTCTCCTACGAGCAGTACTTC
13 | . | TRBD1 | TRBJ2-7 | TRBV2 | CASSGTGSSEQYF | TGTGCCAGCAGCGGGACAGGGAGTAGCGAGCAGTACTTC
14 | . | TRBD1 | TRBJ1-1 | TRBV2 | CASSPLQGGTEAFF | TGTGCCAGCAGTCCCTTACAGGGGGGCACTGAAGCTTTCTTT
14 | . | . | TRBJ2-2 | TRBV6-1 | CASGRMIGTGELFF | TGTGCCAGCGGGAGAATGATAGGGACCGGGGAGCTGTTTTTT
13 | many | . | TRBJ1-1 | TRBV20-1 | CSAKKNSNTEAFF | TGCAGTGCCAAAAAAAACAGTAACACTGAAGCTTTCTTT
14 | many | . | TRBJ2-5 | TRBV29-1 | CSVVVGGVQETQYF | TGCAGCGTTGTAGTAGGCGGGGTACAAGAGACCCAGTACTTC
14 | many | . | TRBJ2-1 | TRBV28 | CASSLSRPWVEQFF | TGTGCCAGCAGTTTATCTCGTCCTTGGGTTGAGCAGTTCTTC
14 | many | . | TRBJ1-4 | TRBV11-2 | CASSLRRSFEKLFF | TGTGCCAGCAGCTTACGGCGGTCGTTCGAAAAACTGTTTTTT
15 | many | TRBD1 | TRBJ2-1 | TRBV27 | CASSLSQGAYNEQFF | TGTGCCAGCAGTTTATCCCAGGGGGCCTACAATGAGCAGTTCTTC
14 | many | TRBD1 | TRBJ2-1 | TRBV25-1 | CASSDPQGANEQFF | TGTGCCAGCAGTGATCCCCAGGGGGCTAATGAGCAGTTCTTC
12 | once | . | TRBJ2-7 | TRBV28 | CASSLPGYERYF | TGTGCCAGCAGTCTCCCAGGCTACGAGCGGTACTTC
14 | many | TRBD1 | TRBJ1-2 | TRBV2 | CASSEAGTGFGYTF | TGTGCCAGCAGTGAAGCCGGGACAGGCTTCGGCTACACCTTC
14 | many | . | TRBJ2-7 | TRBV28 | CASSSWTGGGEQYF | TGTGCCAGCAGTTCCTGGACAGGAGGGGGCGAGCAGTACTTC
16 | many | . | TRBJ1-2 | TRBV6-1 | CASRGGGGSSNYGYTF | TGTGCCAGCAGGGGAGGTGGCGGGTCCTCTAACTATGGCTACACCTTC
12 | many | . | TRBJ1-2 | TRBV7-9 | CASSRDPRSYTF | TGTGCCAGCAGCCGGGACCCCAGGAGCTACACCTTC
15 | few | . | TRBJ2-3 | TRBV19 | CASSGAPQSTDTQYF | TGTGCCAGTAGTGGGGCCCCTCAGAGCACAGATACGCAGTATTTT
14 | many | TRBD1 | TRBJ2-7 | TRBV28 | CASRRTGPTYEQYF | TGTGCCAGCAGGCGGACAGGGCCTACCTACGAGCAGTACTTC
15 | . | TRBD2 | TRBJ2-3 | TRBV10-3 | CAISVSAGGSDTQYF | TGTGCCATCAGCGTCTCAGCGGGAGGCTCAGATACGCAGTATTTT
11 | many | TRBD1 | TRBJ1-2 | TRBV20-1 | CSGDRDYGYTF | TGCAGTGGGGACAGGGACTATGGCTACACCTTC
16 | few | . | TRBJ2-7 | TRBV29-1 | CSALGGGGERYYEQYF | TGCAGCGCCCTGGGAGGGGGTGGAGAGAGGTACTACGAGCAGTACTTC
16 | many | TRBD2 | TRBJ2-1 | TRBV20-1 | CSARATSGSSYNEQFF | TGCAGTGCTAGGGCCACTAGCGGGAGCTCCTACAATGAGCAGTTCTTC
15 | many | . | TRBJ2-2 | TRBV4-1 | CASSQERGMSGELFF | TGCGCCAGCAGCCAAGAAAGGGGAATGTCCGGGGAGCTGTTTTTT